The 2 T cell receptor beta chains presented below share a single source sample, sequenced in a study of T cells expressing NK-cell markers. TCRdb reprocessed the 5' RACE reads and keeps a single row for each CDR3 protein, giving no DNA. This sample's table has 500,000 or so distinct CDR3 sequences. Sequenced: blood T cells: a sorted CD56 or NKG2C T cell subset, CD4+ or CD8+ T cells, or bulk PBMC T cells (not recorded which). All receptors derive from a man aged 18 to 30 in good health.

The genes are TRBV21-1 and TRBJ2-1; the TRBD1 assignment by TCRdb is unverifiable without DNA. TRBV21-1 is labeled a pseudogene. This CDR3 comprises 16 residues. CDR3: CASSMSPLNLHNEQFF.

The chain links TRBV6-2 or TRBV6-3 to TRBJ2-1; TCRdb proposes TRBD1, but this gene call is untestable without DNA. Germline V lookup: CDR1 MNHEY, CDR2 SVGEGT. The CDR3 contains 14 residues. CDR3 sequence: CASSPQLGGDEQFF.